The present T cell receptor beta chain was sequenced within a study of T cell repertoires in aging, cancer and after chemotherapy. Study-wide results and caveats: Thymic emigration or peripheral T cell expansion may be impaired by lymphoid organ infiltration in hematological cancer. In each cancer cohort, median generation probability increased across chemotherapy, suggesting thymic output rebounded. Compared with age-matched healthy donors, untreated hematological or solid cancer patients showed higher blood TCR clonality.

This clonotype was counted between two and nine times. No antigen is known for it. A mixed TRB-A/B primer pool amplified rearranged TRB by multiplex touch-down PCR. TCRdb ran MiXCR on the multiplex PCR reads and lists one entry per CDR3 protein. The sample lists about 9,000 distinct CDR3 sequences, roughly a quarter occurring once. The V gene's germline CDR1 is SGHVS and CDR2 FNYEAQ. The CDR3 covers 15 residues. V lost 5 bases to trimming and J lost 3 bases; unmatched junction nucleotides: 7. TCR beta rearrangements were amplified from peripheral blood genomic DNA. This chain joins TRBV7-6 and TRBJ1-5, with 7 bases lining up with TRBD1. The TCR comes from a human donor with a blood cancer. The donor label of this sample is uncertain. Sample: blood. CDR3 in DNA: TGTGCCAGCAGCCCGTATACAGGGGTCAATCAGCCCCAGCATTTT. Amino acids: CASSPYTGVNQPQHF.